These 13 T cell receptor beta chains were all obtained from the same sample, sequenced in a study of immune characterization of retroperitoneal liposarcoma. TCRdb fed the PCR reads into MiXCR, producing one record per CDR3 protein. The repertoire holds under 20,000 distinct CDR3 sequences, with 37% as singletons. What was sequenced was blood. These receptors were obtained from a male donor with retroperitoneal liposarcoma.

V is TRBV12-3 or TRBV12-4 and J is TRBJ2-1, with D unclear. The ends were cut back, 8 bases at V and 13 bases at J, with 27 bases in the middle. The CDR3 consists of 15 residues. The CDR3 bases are TGTGCCAGCGCGCCCATCACTTCCCTTGAGGAGACCCAGTTCTTC. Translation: CASAPITSLEETQFF.

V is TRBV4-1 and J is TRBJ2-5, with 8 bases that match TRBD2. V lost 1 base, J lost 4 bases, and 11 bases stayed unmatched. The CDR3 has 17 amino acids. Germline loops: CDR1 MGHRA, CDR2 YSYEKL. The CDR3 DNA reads TGCGCCAGCAGCCAAGGACTAGCGAGTCCGGGGGCAGAGACCCAGTACTTC. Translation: CASSQGLASPGAETQYF.

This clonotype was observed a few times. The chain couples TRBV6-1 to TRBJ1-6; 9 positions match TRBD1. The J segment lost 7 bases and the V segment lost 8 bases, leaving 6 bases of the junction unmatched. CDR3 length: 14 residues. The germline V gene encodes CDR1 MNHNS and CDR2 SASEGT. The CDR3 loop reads CASGGTGMNSPLHF. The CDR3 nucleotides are TGTGCCAGCGGGGGGACAGGGATGAATTCACCCCTCCACTTT.

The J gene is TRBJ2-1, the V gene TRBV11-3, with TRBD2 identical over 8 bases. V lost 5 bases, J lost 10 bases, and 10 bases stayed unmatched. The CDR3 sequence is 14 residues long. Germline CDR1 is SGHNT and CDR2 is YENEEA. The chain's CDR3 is CASSIPGGNYEQFF. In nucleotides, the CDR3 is TGTGCCAGCAGCATTCCGGGAGGGAACTACGAGCAGTTCTTC.

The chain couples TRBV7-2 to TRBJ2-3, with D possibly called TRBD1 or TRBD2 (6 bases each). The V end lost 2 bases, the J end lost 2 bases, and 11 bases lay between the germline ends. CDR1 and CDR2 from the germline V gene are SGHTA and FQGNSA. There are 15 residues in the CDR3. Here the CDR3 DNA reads TGTGCCAGCAGCTTAAACACGGGGGCCACAGATACGCAGTATTTT. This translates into CASSLNTGATDTQYF.

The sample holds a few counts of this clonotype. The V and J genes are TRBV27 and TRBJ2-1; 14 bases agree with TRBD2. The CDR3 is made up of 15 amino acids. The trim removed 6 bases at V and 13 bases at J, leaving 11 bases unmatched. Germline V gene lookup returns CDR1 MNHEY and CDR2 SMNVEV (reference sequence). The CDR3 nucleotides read TGTGCCAGCAGAGGACTAGCGGGGGGAGAAGAGACCCAGTTCTTC. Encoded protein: CASRGLAGGEETQFF.

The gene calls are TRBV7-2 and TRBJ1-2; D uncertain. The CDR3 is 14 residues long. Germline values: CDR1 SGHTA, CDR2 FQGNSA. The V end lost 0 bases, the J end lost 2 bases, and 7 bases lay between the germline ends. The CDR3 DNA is TGTGCCAGCAGCTTAGCGGAGACCAACTATGGCTACACCTTC. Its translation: CASSLAETNYGYTF.

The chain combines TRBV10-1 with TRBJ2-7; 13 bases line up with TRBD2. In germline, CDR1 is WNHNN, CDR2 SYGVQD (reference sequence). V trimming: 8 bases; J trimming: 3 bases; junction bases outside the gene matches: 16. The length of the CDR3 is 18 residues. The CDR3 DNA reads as TGCGCCAGCCCAATTACTAGCGGGAGGGCCTTGGGGGGCTACGAGCAGTACTTC. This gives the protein CASPITSGRALGGYEQYF.

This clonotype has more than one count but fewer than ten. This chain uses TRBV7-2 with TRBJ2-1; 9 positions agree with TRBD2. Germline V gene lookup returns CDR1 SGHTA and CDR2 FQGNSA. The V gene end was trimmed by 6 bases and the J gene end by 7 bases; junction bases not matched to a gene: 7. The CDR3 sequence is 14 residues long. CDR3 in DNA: TGTGCCAGCAGGCGAGCGGGAGGCTTGAATGAGCAGTTCTTC. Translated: CASRRAGGLNEQFF.

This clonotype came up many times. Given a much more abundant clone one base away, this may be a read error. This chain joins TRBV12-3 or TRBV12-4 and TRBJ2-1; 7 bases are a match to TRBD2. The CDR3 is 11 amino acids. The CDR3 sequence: CASSFGTTPYF. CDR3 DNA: TGTGCCAGCAGTTTCGGGACTACCCCCTACTTC.

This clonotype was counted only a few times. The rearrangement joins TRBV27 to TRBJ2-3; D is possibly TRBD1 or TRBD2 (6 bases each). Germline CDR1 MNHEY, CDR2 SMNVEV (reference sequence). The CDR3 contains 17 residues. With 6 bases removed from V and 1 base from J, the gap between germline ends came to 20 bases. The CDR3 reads CASSPRVWGARTDTQYF. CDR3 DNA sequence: TGTGCCAGCAGCCCCCGGGTTTGGGGGGCACGCACAGATACGCAGTATTTT.

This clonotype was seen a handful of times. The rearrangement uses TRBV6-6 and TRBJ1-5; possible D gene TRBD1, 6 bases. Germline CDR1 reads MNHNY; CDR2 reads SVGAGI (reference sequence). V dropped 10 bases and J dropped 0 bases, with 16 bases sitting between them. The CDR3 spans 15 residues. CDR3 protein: CATHLGGNSNQPQHF. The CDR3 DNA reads TGTGCCACCCATCTGGGGGGCAATAGCAATCAGCCCCAGCATTTT.

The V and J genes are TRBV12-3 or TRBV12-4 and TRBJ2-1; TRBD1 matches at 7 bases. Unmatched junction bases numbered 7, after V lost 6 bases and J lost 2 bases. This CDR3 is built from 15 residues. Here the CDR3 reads CASSKTGTAYNEQFF. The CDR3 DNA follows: TGTGCCAGCAGCAAGACAGGGACGGCCTACAATGAGCAGTTCTTC.